This TCR beta chain was documented in a study of blood T cell repertoires in COVID-19. CDR3 length equals 15 residues. Germline loops: CDR1 LNHNV, CDR2 YYDKDF (reference sequence). Trimming cost V 0 bases and J 0 bases; bases outside gene matches: 2. Some clones are missing from TCRdb's copy, which holds only in-frame ones; the method was immunoSEQ multiplex PCR. The sample lists tens of thousands of clones; 75% to 90% were seen once. This clonotype was sampled from a male donor with acute or convalescent COVID-19. The sample taken for sequencing was peripheral blood. The chain recombines TRBV15 with TRBJ2-7; 7 bases map to TRBD2. The CDR3 loop reads CATSRERGSSYEQYF. The DNA of the CDR3 is TGTGCCACCAGCAGAGAGCGGGGGTCCTCCTACGAGCAGTACTTC.